The T cell receptor (beta chain) under discussion was sequenced for a study of blood T cell repertoires in COVID-19. Repertoires were generated with immunoSEQ multiplex PCR, while TCRdb's copy carries only in-frame clones and drops some. The sample consists of under 150,000 clones, about 80% of them appearing once. The sequence derives from a woman of 80 years or more in a cohort sampled during active or convalescent COVID-19. Sequenced material: peripheral blood.

CDR3 bases: TGTGCCAGCAGTGAACAGGGGGTAAGAGCTGAAGCTTTCTTT. This translates into CASSEQGVRAEAFF. J is TRBJ1-1 and V is TRBV25-1, with TRBD1 matching over 7 bases. Germline trimming cut 2 bases from V and 6 bases from J; bases unmatched to any gene: 6. CDR3 length: 14 amino acids. CDR1 MGHDK and CDR2 SYGVNS come from the germline V gene.